This TCR beta chain comes out of a study of T cells in Graves' hyperthyroidism and ophthalmopathy (dated 2019 in TCRdb). General notes on the study: Peripheral blood samples were taken at the time of initial diagnosis, prior to any treatment. A discovery cohort of about 96 patients, approximately 44 with Graves' ophthalmopathy and more than 55 with stable Graves' hyperthyroidism, was used to find distinguishing TCR V-J signatures. Prospective prediction of ophthalmopathy was tested in an independent validation cohort of under 20 hyperthyroidism patients and 17 patients who later progressed to ophthalmopathy. The 85 to 100 discovery patients were randomly split 7:3 into training and test sets. In about 6 Graves' hyperthyroidism patients, the study also compared T-cell repertoires from thyroid tissue with T-cell repertoires from blood. Following sampling, methimazole starting at 30 mg daily was given to hyperthyroidism patients, and high-dose intravenous methylprednisolone was given to ophthalmopathy patients. According to the paper, TCR Vbeta CDR3 sequencing was carried out on about 140 peripheral blood samples, which came from approximately 43 ophthalmopathy, 75 or so hyperthyroidism and approximately 17 progressor patients. General findings and caveats noted by the study authors: No statistical method was used to set the sample size in advance, and investigators knew the group allocation. In validation, the model predicted progression to ophthalmopathy a median of approximately 6.6 months before onset, with about 67% sensitivity and 72.22% specificity. Most expanded thyroid clonotypes (frequency above 0.001) were also found in blood, which suggests that blood repertoires may mirror thyroid immune responses. In cross-validation, a model built on a 13 V-J signature told ophthalmopathy apart from stable hyperthyroidism with under 90% sensitivity and 81% to 82% specificity, and in testing the same model reached 80%/75%.

The germline ends are 18 bases apart after V is trimmed by 8 bases and J by 0 bases. Via the germline V gene, CDR1 is MNHNS and CDR2 SASEGT. Including cysteine and phenylalanine, the CDR3 has 16 amino acids. Only the CDR3 DNA stays, 48 bases, in frame from base 1. TCR beta CDR3 regions were amplified from RNA transcripts. The first round of RT-PCR for the TCR CDR3 was performed with the HTBI primer set and the Qiagen OneStep RT-PCR kit. Libraries were constructed in a second round of multiplex PCR, after which size selection and purification were performed. Sequencing of the libraries was done on an Illumina HiSeq2000 using paired-end 100 bp reads. Under the source paper's analysis protocol: SOAPnuke was used to process the raw data, removing reads that contained adapters or uncalled bases, had a mean Phred below 15, or lacked an exact match to the constant primer or identifier. COPE v1.2.5 was used to merge the high-quality paired reads, and each unique nucleotide sequence was defined as a clonotype. MiTCR v1.1 was used to align the clonotypes against IMGT TRBV, TRBD and TRBJ reference segments. Analysis was restricted to V-J combinations with a frequency above 0.0001, which covered 99.2% of repertoires. A TCS score was defined as the ratio between F50 (clonal expansion) and ExV (chaos), using BLOSUM62-based TCRdist between CDR3 peptides within each V-J. Welch's t-statistics and random forest reduced fewer than 550 V-J features to about 13, which were used in a naive Bayes classifier (R e1071). Through fastp at Q25 and MiXCR, TCRdb rebuilt clones from the public reads, retaining in-frame beta chains. CDR3 protein sequences are deduplicated, and each keeps its most common genes and DNA. The V and J calls, along with clone size, are taken from TCRdb and not from the paper's own processing. In all, the sample holds about 590,000 distinct CDR3 sequences, and more than 15% of those were seen once. Clones ranked in the top ten supply about 7% of the sample.

Comments on this clonotype: No antigen is known for it. There are no base qualities to consult, and no much larger clone falls within one base.

A patient counted as having stable Graves' hyperthyroidism if no progression to ophthalmopathy occurred over 18 months of follow-up. The hyperthyroidism patients were between 18 and 65 years old and newly diagnosed, with a disease duration of less than 2 months. Exclusion was applied to patients with uncontrolled infections, other autoimmune diseases, pregnancy or lactation. Diagnoses were based on clinical symptoms, serum thyroxine and TRAb, thyroid ultrasound and orbital computed tomography. PBMCs were isolated from 8 to 10 ml of fresh peripheral blood by Ficoll-Paque density gradient centrifugation. Total RNA was extracted with Trizol reagent, and quality was checked on an Agilent 2100 Bioanalyzer.

This sequence uses TRBV6-1 and TRBJ2-3; a tentative D call is TRBD2 (5 bases match). This sequence was found in a woman aged 25 to 39 with Graves' hyperthyroidism. Specimen: blood. The CDR3 protein sequence reads: CASAPIGRTSTDTQYF. In nucleotides, the sequence is TGTGCCAGCGCTCCGATCGGACGGACTAGCACAGATACGCAGTATTTT.